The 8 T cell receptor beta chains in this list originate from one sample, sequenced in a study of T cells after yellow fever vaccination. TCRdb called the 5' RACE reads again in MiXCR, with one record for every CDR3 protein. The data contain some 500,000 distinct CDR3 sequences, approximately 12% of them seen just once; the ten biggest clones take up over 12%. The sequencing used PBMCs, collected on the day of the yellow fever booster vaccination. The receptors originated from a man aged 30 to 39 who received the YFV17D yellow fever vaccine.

CDR3 in amino acids: CSATGLQLEQYF. In DNA form, the CDR3 reads TGCAGTGCAACAGGTTTACAGCTCGAGCAGTACTTC. J is TRBJ2-7 and V is TRBV20-1, with a possible D match to TRBD1 (5 bases). This CDR3 contains 12 residues. Trimming took off 6 bases at V and 6 bases at J, with 15 bases between the two ends. Germline values: CDR1 DFQATT, CDR2 SNEGSKA (reference sequence).

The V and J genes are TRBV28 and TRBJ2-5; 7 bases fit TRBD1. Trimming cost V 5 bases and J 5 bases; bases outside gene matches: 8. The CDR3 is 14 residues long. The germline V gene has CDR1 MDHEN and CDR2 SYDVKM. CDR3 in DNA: TGTGCCAGCAGTCGACAGGGTGGTGCGGAGACCCAGTACTTC. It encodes CASSRQGGAETQYF. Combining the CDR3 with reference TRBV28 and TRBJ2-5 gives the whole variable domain DVKVTQSSRYLVKRTGEKVFLECVQDMDHENMFWYRQDPGLGLRLIYFSYDVKMKEKGDIPEGYSVSREKKERFSLILESASTNQTSMYLCASSRQGGAETQYFGPGTRLLVL.

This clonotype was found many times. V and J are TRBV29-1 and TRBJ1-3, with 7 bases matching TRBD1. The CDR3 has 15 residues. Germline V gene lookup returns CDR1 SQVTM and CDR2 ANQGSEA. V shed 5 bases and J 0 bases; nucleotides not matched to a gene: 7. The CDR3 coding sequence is TGCAGCGTTCAGACAGGGACTAACTCTGGAAACACCATATATTTT. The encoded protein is CSVQTGTNSGNTIYF.

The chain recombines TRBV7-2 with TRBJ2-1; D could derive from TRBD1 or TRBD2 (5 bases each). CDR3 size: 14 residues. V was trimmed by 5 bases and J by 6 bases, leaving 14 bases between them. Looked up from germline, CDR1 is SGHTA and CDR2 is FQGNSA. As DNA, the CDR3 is TGTGCCAGCAGCCGGGACCCTTGGGCCAATGAGCAGTTCTTC. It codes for CASSRDPWANEQFF. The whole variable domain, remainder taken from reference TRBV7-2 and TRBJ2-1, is GAGVSQSPSNKVTEKGKDVELRCDPISGHTALYWYRQSLGQGLEFLIYFQGNSAPDKSGLPSDRFSAERTGGSVSTLTIQRTQQEDSAVYLCASSRDPWANEQFFGPGTRLTVL.

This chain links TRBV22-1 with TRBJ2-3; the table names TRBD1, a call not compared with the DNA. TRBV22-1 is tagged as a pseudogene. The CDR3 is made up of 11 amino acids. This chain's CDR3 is CPGRGPDTQYF. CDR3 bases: TGTCCGGGGAGGGGGCCAGATACGCAGTATTTT.

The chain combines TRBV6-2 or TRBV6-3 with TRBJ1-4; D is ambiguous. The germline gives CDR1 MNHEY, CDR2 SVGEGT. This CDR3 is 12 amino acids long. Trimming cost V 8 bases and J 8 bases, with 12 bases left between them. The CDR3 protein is CASSESTEKLFF. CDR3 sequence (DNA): TGTGCCAGCTCGGAATCGACGGAAAAACTGTTTTTT.

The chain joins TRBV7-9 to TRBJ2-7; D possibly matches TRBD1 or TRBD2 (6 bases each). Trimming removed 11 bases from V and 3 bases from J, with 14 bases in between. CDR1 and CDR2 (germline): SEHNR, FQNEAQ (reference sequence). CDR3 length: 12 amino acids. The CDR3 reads CASDEGGYEQYF. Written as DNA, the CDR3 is TGTGCCTCCGACGAGGGGGGCTACGAGCAGTACTTC.

CDR3 amino acids: CASSQERAADTQYF. For the CDR3, the DNA is TGTGCCAGCAGCCAAGAGAGGGCTGCAGATACGCAGTATTTT. This chain joins TRBV3-1 and TRBJ2-3; possibly TRBD2 for D (5 bases). This CDR3 region has 14 residues. The germline V gene encodes CDR1 LGHDT and CDR2 YNNKEL (reference sequence). Between the trimmed V and J ends, which lost 0 bases and 4 bases, there was a span of 8 bases.